This T cell receptor (beta chain) derives from a study of beta chain features in type 1 diabetes. Remarks on this clone: Its matching antigen is unknown.

CDR1 and CDR2 from the germline V gene are MNHEY and SVGAGI. CDR3 length: 14 amino acids. The trim removed 6 bases at V and 1 base at J, leaving 3 bases unmatched. As every portion of the isolated RNA was reverse transcribed, the sequencing read expressed TCRB transcripts. Measured with immunoSEQ multiplex PCR; TCRdb has only the in-frame clones, and not every one. The sample shows 200,000 to 250,000 clones, 7.5% to 10% of them seen only once. Findings and limits, study-wide: A moderate, significant TCRB CDR3 shortening appeared in type 1 diabetes across four CD4+ subsets. Compared to healthy donors, patients appeared to have naive, central memory and Treg TCRB repertoires that were more alike.

Researchers reported sorting CD4+ naive, central memory, regulatory and stem cell-like memory cells via CD45RO/CCR7/CD25/CD127/CD95/CD27. The receptor comes from a woman between 18 and 29 years old in good health. The specimen was naive CD4+ T cells from blood. This rearrangement joins TRBV6-5 to TRBJ2-3, with TRBD2 matching over 8 bases. The CDR3 DNA reads as TGTGCCAGCAGCCTAGCGGGCGGCACAGATACGCAGTATTTT. Amino acids: CASSLAGGTDTQYF.